This T cell receptor (beta chain) was captured in a study of blood T cell repertoires in COVID-19. Assay used: immunoSEQ multiplex PCR; TCRdb lists only in-frame clones, some missing. The table records about 250,000 clones, 85% to 90% of them present only once. Germline lookup yields CDR1 MNHEY and CDR2 SMNVEV (reference sequence). There are 16 residues in the CDR3. Trimming pared 5 bases from V and 0 bases from J, leaving 17 bases between. The sequenced sample was peripheral blood. This TCR was sampled from a man aged 30 to 45 with acute or convalescent COVID-19. V gene TRBV27 combines with J gene TRBJ2-7; D might be TRBD2 (5 bases). In DNA, the CDR3 is TGTGCCAGCAGTACCCCTTTGAGGGAGAACTCCTACGAGCAGTACTTC. Its protein product is CASSTPLRENSYEQYF.